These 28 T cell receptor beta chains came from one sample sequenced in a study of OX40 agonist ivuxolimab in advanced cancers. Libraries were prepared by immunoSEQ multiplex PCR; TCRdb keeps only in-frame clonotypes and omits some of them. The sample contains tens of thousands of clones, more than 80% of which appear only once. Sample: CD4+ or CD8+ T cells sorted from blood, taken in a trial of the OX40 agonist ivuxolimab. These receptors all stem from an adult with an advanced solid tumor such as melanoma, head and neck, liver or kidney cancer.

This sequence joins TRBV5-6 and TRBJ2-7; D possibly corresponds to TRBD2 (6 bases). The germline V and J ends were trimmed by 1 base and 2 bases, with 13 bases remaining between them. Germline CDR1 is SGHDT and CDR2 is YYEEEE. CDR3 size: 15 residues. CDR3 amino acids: CASSLWLASTYEQYF. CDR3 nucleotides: TGTGCCAGCAGCTTGTGGCTAGCGAGTACCTACGAGCAGTACTTC.

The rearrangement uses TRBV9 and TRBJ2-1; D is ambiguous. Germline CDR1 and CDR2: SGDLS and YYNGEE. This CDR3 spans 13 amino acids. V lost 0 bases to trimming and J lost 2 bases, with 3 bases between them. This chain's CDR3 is CASSVDTYNEQFF. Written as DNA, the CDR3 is TGTGCCAGCAGCGTAGACACCTACAATGAGCAGTTCTTC.

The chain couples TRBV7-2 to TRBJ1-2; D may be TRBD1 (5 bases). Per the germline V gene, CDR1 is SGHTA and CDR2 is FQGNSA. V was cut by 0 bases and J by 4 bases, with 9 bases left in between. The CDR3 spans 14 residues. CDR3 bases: TGTGCCAGCAGCTTAGCGGGGGGAATCTATGGCTACACCTTC. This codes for CASSLAGGIYGYTF.

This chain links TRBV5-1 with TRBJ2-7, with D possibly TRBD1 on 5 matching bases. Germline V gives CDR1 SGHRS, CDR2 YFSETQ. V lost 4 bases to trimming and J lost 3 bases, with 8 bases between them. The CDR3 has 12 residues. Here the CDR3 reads CASSLTDYEQYF. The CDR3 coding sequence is TGCGCCAGCAGCCTGACAGACTACGAGCAGTACTTC.

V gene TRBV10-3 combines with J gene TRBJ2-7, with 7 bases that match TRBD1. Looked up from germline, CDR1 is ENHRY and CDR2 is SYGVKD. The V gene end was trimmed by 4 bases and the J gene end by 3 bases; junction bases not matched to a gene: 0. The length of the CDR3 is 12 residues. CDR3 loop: CAISGQGYEQYF. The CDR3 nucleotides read TGTGCCATCAGTGGACAGGGCTACGAGCAGTACTTC.

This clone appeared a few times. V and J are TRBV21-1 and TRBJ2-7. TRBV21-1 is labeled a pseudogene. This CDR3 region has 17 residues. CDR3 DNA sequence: TGTGCCAGCAGGAATCCTAATGAAGGGACCCCATCCTACGAGCAGTACTTC. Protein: CASRNPNEGTPSYEQYF.

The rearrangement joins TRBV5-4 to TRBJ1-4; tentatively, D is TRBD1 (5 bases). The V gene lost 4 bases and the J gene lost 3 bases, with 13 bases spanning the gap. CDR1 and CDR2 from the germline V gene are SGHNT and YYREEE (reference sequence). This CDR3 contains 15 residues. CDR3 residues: CASSPTSGSNEKLFF. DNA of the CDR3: TGTGCCAGCAGCCCTACCTCAGGGTCTAATGAAAAACTGTTTTTT.

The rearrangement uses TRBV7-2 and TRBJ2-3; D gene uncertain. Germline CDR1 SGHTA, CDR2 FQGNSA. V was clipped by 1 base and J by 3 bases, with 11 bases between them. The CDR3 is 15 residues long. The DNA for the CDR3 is TGTGCCAGCAGCTTAGGACCATCGCTGACAGATACGCAGTATTTT. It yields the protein CASSLGPSLTDTQYF.

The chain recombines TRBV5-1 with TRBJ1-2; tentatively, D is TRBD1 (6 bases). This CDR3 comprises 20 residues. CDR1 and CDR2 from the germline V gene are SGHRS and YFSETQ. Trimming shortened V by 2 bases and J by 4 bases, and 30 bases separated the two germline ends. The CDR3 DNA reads TGCGCCAGCAGCTTTGGCGACCTGACAGGCTGGTCTCGTGGAGTCTATGGCTACACCTTC. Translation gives CASSFGDLTGWSRGVYGYTF.

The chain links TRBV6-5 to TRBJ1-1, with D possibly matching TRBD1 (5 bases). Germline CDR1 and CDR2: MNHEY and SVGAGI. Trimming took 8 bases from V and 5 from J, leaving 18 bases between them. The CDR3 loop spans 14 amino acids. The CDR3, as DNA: TGTGCCAGCCGTGAGACTCAGGCAGGGACTGAAGCTTTCTTT. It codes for CASRETQAGTEAFF.

The CDR3 here is CASSFENTEAFF. The CDR3 DNA sequence: TGTGCCAGCAGCTTTGAAAACACTGAAGCTTTCTTT. The chain joins TRBV11-1 to TRBJ1-1; no definite D call. V was cut by 3 bases and J by 2 bases, with 4 bases left in between. The CDR3 loop spans 12 amino acids. Germline V gene sequence: CDR1 SGHAT, CDR2 FQDESV (reference sequence). Drawing the rest from reference TRBV11-1 and TRBJ1-1, the complete variable domain is EAEVAQSPRYKITEKSQAVAFWCDPISGHATLYWYRQILGQGPELLVQFQDESVVDDSQLPKDRFSAERLKGVDSTLKIQPAELGDSAMYLCASSFENTEAFFGQGTRLTVV.

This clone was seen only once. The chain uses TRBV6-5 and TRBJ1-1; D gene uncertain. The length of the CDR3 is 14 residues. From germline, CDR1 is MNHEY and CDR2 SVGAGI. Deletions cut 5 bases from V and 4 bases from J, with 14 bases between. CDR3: CASSAASGVTEAFF. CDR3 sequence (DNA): TGTGCCAGCAGTGCCGCGTCAGGAGTCACTGAAGCTTTCTTT.

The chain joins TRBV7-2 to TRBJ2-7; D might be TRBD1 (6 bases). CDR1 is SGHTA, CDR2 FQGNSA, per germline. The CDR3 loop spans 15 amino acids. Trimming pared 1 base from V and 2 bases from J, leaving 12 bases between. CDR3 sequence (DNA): TGTGCCAGCAGCTTAGAATGGGGGCAAACCTACGAGCAGTACTTC. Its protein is CASSLEWGQTYEQYF.

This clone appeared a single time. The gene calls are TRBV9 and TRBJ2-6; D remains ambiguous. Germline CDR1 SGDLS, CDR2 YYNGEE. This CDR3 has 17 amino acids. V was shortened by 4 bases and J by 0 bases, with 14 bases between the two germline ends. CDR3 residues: CASSPDAPYSGANVLTF. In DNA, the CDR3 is TGTGCCAGCAGCCCGGACGCACCCTACTCTGGGGCCAACGTCCTGACTTTC.

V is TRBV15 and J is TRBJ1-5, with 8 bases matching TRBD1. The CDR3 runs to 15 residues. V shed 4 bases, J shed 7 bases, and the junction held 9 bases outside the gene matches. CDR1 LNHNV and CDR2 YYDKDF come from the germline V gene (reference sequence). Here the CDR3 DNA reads TGTGCCACCAGCAAAGACAGGGGATGGAGACAGCCCCAGCATTTT. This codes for CATSKDRGWRQPQHF.

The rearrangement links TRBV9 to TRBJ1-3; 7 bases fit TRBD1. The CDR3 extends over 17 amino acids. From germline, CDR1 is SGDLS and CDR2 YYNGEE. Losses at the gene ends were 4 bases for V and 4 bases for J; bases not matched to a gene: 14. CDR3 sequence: CASSPRQGFLGGNTIYF. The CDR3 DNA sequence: TGTGCCAGCAGCCCCAGACAGGGCTTTTTGGGAGGAAACACCATATATTTT.

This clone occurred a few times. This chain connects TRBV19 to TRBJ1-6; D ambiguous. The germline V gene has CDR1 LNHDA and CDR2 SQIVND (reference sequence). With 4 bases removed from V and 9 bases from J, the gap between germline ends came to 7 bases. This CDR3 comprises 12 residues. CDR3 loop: CASSNGISPLHF. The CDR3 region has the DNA TGTGCCAGTAGTAATGGGATTTCACCCCTCCACTTT.

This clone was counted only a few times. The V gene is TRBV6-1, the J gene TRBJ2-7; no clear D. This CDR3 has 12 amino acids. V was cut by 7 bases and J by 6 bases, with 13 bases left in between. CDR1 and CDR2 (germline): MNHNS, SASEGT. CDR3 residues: CASKRAQGEQYF. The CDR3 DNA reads TGTGCCAGCAAAAGGGCACAAGGCGAGCAGTACTTC.

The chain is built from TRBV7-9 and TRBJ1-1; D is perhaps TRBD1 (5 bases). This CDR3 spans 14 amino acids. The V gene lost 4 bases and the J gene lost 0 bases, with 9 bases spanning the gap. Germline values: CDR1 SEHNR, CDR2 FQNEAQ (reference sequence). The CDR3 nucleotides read TGTGCCAGCAGCTGGGAGGGGATGAACACTGAAGCTTTCTTT. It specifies CASSWEGMNTEAFF.

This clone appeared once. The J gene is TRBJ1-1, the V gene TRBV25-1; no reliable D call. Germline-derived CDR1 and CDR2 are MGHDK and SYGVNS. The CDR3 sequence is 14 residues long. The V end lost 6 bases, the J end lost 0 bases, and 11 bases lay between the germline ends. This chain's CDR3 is CASRGLRMNTEAFF. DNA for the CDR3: TGTGCCAGCAGAGGACTAAGAATGAACACTGAAGCTTTCTTT.

The CDR3 DNA sequence: TGTGCCAGCATAGAGACGGACGTACCGGGGAACTATGGCTACACCTTC. This codes for CASIETDVPGNYGYTF. The chain recombines TRBV2 with TRBJ1-2; D unclear. The CDR3 extends over 16 amino acids. Germline V gene sequence: CDR1 SNHLY, CDR2 FYNNEI. V lost 7 bases and J 2 bases, leaving 20 bases between the germline ends.

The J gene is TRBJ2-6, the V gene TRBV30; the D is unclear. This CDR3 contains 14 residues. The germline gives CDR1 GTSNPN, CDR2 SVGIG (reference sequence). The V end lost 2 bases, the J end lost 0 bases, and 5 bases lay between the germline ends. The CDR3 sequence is CAWSLTSGANVLTF. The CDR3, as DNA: TGTGCCTGGAGTTTGACCTCTGGGGCCAACGTCCTGACTTTC.

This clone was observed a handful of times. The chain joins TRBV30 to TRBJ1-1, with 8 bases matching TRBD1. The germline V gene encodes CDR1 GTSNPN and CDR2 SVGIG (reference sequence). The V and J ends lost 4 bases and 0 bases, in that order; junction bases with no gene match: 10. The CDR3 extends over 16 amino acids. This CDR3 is CAWIPRTGTMNTEAFF. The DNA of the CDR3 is TGTGCCTGGATCCCGAGGACAGGGACCATGAACACTGAAGCTTTCTTT.

The CDR3 region is CAISVEGNQPQHF. CDR3 sequence (DNA): TGTGCCATCAGCGTGGAGGGCAATCAGCCCCAGCATTTT. This sequence joins TRBV10-3 and TRBJ1-5; D gene unclear. Trimming pared 6 bases from V and 2 bases from J, leaving 8 bases between. The germline gives CDR1 ENHRY, CDR2 SYGVKD. The CDR3 is 13 residues long.

In DNA, the CDR3 is TGTGCCAGCAGCCTTAGGGTTTCGGATAGCGGGGGGACTTCTATAGGGTACAATGAGCAGTTCTTC. Translating gives CASSLRVSDSGGTSIGYNEQFF. The chain carries TRBV4-2 and TRBJ2-1, with 10 nucleotides matching TRBD2. CDR1 is LGHNA and CDR2 is YNFKEQ in the germline V gene. V shed 4 bases, J shed 4 bases, and the junction held 25 bases outside the gene matches. This CDR3 contains 22 residues.

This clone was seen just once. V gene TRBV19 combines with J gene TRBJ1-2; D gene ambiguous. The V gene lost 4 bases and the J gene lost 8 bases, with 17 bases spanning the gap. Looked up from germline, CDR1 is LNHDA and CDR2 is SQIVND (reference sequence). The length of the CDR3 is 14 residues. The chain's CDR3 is CASSNDLGIGGYTF. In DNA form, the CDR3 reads TGTGCCAGTAGTAATGATTTGGGAATTGGCGGCTACACCTTC.

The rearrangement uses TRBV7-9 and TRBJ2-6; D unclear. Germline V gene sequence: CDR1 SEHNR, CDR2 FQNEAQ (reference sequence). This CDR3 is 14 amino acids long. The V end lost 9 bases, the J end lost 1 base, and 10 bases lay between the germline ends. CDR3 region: CASGLLSGANVLTF. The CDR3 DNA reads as TGTGCCAGTGGGTTACTTTCTGGGGCCAACGTCCTGACTTTC.

The CDR3 DNA reads TGTGCCAGCAGTTACCCGGGACAGGGAAGGTCACGCGAGCAGTACTTC. It yields the protein CASSYPGQGRSREQYF. V and J are TRBV7-8 and TRBJ2-7; TRBD1 agrees at 9 bases. The germline gives CDR1 SGHVS, CDR2 FQNEAQ. With V trimmed by 6 bases and J by 6 bases, 15 bases remained unmatched. This CDR3 comprises 16 residues.